These 5 T cell receptor beta chains originate from one sample sequenced in a study of cytomegalovirus exposure and HLA in healthy donors. Primers included in the PCR were 60 Vbeta and 13 Jbeta primers. Using immunoSEQ multiplex PCR, the repertoire was profiled, and TCRdb retains in-frame clones only, with some absent. This table has some 91,000 clones, 78% appearing once. The sequenced material came from PBMCs. The source of these receptors is a woman in her sixties or seventies in good health and CMV-seronegative.

The CDR3 here is CASSLMVGRGVANTEAFF. The DNA of the CDR3 is TGTGCCAGCAGCTTAATGGTGGGCAGGGGGGTCGCGAACACTGAAGCTTTCTTT. The chain couples TRBV7-2 to TRBJ1-1; 7 bases map to TRBD1. The junction had 13 bases not matched to a gene; V was cut back by 2 bases and J by 1 base. CDR3 length equals 18 residues. Germline assignment: CDR1 SGHTA and CDR2 FQGNSA.

The chain combines TRBV7-2 with TRBJ2-1; D might be TRBD2 (5 bases). V was shortened by 5 bases and J by 8 bases, with 13 bases between the two germline ends. The CDR3 is 13 amino acids. CDR1 SGHTA and CDR2 FQGNSA come from the germline V gene. The CDR3, as DNA: TGTGCCAGCAGCAGACGGGATCGGGATGAGCAGTTCTTC. Amino acid sequence: CASSRRDRDEQFF.

The gene calls are TRBV19 and TRBJ2-2, with D possibly matching TRBD2 (6 bases). CDR1 is LNHDA, CDR2 SQIVND, per germline (reference sequence). The germline V and J ends were trimmed by 6 bases and 5 bases, with 10 bases remaining between them. The CDR3 is 13 residues long. CDR3 region: CASRAAGTGELFF. CDR3 nucleotide sequence: TGTGCCAGTAGAGCCGCGGGGACCGGGGAGCTGTTTTTT. Based on the CDR3 plus reference TRBV19 and TRBJ2-2, the full variable domain is DGGITQSPKYLFRKEGQNVTLSCEQNLNHDAMYWYRQDPGQGLRLIYYSQIVNDFQKGDIAEGYSVSREKKESFPLTVTSAQKNPTAFYLCASRAAGTGELFFGEGSRLTVL.

The chain couples TRBV28 to TRBJ2-1; 7 bases agree with TRBD2. Germline lookup yields CDR1 MDHEN and CDR2 SYDVKM. This CDR3 has 13 residues. The J segment lost 6 bases and the V segment lost 6 bases, leaving 5 bases of the junction unmatched. CDR3 in DNA: TGTGCCAGCAGCCGGGGGGACCTCAATGAGCAGTTCTTC. Protein product: CASSRGDLNEQFF.

This chain uses TRBV7-2 with TRBJ1-2; D not resolved. This CDR3 is 12 amino acids long. Germline CDR1 reads SGHTA; CDR2 reads FQGNSA. Trimming took off 1 base at V and 8 bases at J, with 8 bases between the two ends. CDR3 bases: TGTGCCAGCAGCTTAGACAGTGGAGGCTACACCTTC. Its protein is CASSLDSGGYTF.